This T cell receptor beta chain appears in the sequencing data of a study of blood T cell repertoires in COVID-19. As for the study in general: COVID-19 samples, acute and convalescent, were from the United States, Italy and Spain. The analysed material was cDNA or gDNA that came from T cells, B-cell-depleted T cells, or PBMCs.

In Seattle, patients joined the study during active infection and were tracked longitudinally. Germline CDR1 MNHEY, CDR2 SMNVEV (reference sequence). After removal of 0 bases from V and 6 bases from J, the junction contained 5 bases not matched to a gene. This CDR3 has 16 residues. Methods used by the authors: For nucleated cells, counts were estimated from reference gene primer amplification. This table comes from immunoSEQ multiplex PCR, and its TCRdb copy is limited to in-frame clones, with some not included. The V and J calls and clone size are taken from that table; D and trimming were inferred from the DNA. The table has about 250,000 clones, roughly 91% seen once; the top ten hold around 0.83%.

The sequenced sample was peripheral blood. The chain uses TRBV27 and TRBJ2-2; 9 bases match TRBD1. The receptor was derived from a young man with COVID-19, enrolled during active disease. CDR3 sequence: CASSLSGTGYAGELFF. DNA of the CDR3: TGTGCCAGCAGTTTATCCGGGACAGGGTACGCCGGGGAGCTGTTTTTT.